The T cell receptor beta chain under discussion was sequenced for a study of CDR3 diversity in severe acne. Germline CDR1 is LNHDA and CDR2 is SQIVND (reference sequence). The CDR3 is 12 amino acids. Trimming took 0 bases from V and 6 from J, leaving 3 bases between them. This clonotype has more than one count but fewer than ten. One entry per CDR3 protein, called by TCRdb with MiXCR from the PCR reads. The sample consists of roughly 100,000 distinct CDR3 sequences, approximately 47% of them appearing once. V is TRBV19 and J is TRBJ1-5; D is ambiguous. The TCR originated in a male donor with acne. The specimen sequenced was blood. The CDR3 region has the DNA TGTGCCAGTAGTATAGAGGGTCAGCCCCAGCATTTT. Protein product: CASSIEGQPQHF.